Reported below is one TCR beta chain. The antigen is not known. This entry is derived from a study of cytomegalovirus exposure and HLA in healthy donors. Overall study results and limits: Excluded were some V segments that proved indistinguishable, including TRBV6-2 and TRBV6-3.

The PCR had 60 Vbeta and 13 Jbeta primers. Sequencing used immunoSEQ multiplex PCR; TCRdb keeps in-frame clones, though not all of them. The sample lists about 190,000 clones, over 60% occurring once. This CDR3 has 16 amino acids. V trimming: 7 bases; J trimming: 4 bases; junction bases outside the gene matches: 10. Germline CDR1 is SNHLY and CDR2 is FYNNEI. The source of this sequence is a man aged 30 to 39 in good health and CMV-seropositive. The chain uses TRBV2 and TRBJ2-1; 10 bases fit TRBD2. Input material: PBMCs. This chain's CDR3 is CASTDTSGTRYNEQFF. The CDR3 DNA reads TGTGCCAGCACCGATACTAGCGGGACAAGGTACAATGAGCAGTTCTTC. The variable domain in full, completed from reference TRBV2 and TRBJ2-1, reads EPEVTQTPSHQVTQMGQEVILRCVPISNHLYFYWYRQILGQKVEFLVSFYNNEISEKSEIFDDQFSVERPDGSNFTLKIRSTKLEDSAMYFCASTDTSGTRYNEQFFGPGTRLTVL.